This entry describes one T cell receptor beta chain. Original processing methods: Researchers report that nucleated cell counts were estimated from reference gene primer amplification. Repertoires were generated with immunoSEQ multiplex PCR, while TCRdb's copy carries only in-frame clones and drops some. V and J calls and clone size are copied from that table; D and trimming were computed from the DNA. The data hold 120,000 to 150,000 clones, with roughly 80% observed a single time. The record originates from a study of blood T cell repertoires in COVID-19. Overall study context: Sites across the United States, Italy and Spain contributed samples from acute and convalescent COVID-19. T cells, B-cell-depleted T cells, or PBMCs provided the cDNA or gDNA that served as material.

The V and J ends lost 5 bases and 4 bases, in that order; junction bases with no gene match: 6. CDR1 is MNHEY and CDR2 is SMNVEV in the germline V gene (reference sequence). CDR3 length: 15 amino acids. This clonotype was sampled from a human donor in a cohort sampled during active COVID-19. The V gene is TRBV27, the J gene TRBJ1-2; 11 positions match TRBD1. Sequencing was performed on peripheral blood. In DNA form, the CDR3 reads TGTGCCAGCAGTCCCAGGACAGGGGGCGCCTATGGCTACACCTTC. This encodes CASSPRTGGAYGYTF.